Here is one TCR beta chain with its context. Its antigen is undetermined. CD8 cells classed as naive were CD45RO-negative and positively selected for CCR7, excluding terminally differentiated effector memory CD45RA+ cells. The data stem from a study of shared clonotypes between healthy human individuals. Study results and caveats: The expectation was that sequencing depth would affect clonotype sharing among donors.

Methods used by the authors: Filtering differed since immunoSEQ provided only junctions, with no quality scores. The method was immunoSEQ multiplex PCR; TCRdb's version includes in-frame clones alone and lacks a portion of them. For V, J and clone size, that table is used; D and trimming come from the DNA. The profile shows under 700,000 clones, roughly 95% of them singletons. Germline values: CDR1 MDHEN, CDR2 SYDVKM. The junction had 12 bases not matched to a gene; V was cut back by 11 bases and J by 3 bases. CDR3 length: 16 residues. Specimen: naive CD8+ T cells sorted from blood. The receptor was isolated from a woman aged 25 to 39 in good health. This chain links TRBV28 with TRBJ2-3, with TRBD2 identical over 12 bases. CDR3 coding DNA: TGTGCCCCCAGGGAGACTAGCGGGAGAAGAACAGATACGCAGTATTTT. This codes for CAPRETSGRRTDTQYF.